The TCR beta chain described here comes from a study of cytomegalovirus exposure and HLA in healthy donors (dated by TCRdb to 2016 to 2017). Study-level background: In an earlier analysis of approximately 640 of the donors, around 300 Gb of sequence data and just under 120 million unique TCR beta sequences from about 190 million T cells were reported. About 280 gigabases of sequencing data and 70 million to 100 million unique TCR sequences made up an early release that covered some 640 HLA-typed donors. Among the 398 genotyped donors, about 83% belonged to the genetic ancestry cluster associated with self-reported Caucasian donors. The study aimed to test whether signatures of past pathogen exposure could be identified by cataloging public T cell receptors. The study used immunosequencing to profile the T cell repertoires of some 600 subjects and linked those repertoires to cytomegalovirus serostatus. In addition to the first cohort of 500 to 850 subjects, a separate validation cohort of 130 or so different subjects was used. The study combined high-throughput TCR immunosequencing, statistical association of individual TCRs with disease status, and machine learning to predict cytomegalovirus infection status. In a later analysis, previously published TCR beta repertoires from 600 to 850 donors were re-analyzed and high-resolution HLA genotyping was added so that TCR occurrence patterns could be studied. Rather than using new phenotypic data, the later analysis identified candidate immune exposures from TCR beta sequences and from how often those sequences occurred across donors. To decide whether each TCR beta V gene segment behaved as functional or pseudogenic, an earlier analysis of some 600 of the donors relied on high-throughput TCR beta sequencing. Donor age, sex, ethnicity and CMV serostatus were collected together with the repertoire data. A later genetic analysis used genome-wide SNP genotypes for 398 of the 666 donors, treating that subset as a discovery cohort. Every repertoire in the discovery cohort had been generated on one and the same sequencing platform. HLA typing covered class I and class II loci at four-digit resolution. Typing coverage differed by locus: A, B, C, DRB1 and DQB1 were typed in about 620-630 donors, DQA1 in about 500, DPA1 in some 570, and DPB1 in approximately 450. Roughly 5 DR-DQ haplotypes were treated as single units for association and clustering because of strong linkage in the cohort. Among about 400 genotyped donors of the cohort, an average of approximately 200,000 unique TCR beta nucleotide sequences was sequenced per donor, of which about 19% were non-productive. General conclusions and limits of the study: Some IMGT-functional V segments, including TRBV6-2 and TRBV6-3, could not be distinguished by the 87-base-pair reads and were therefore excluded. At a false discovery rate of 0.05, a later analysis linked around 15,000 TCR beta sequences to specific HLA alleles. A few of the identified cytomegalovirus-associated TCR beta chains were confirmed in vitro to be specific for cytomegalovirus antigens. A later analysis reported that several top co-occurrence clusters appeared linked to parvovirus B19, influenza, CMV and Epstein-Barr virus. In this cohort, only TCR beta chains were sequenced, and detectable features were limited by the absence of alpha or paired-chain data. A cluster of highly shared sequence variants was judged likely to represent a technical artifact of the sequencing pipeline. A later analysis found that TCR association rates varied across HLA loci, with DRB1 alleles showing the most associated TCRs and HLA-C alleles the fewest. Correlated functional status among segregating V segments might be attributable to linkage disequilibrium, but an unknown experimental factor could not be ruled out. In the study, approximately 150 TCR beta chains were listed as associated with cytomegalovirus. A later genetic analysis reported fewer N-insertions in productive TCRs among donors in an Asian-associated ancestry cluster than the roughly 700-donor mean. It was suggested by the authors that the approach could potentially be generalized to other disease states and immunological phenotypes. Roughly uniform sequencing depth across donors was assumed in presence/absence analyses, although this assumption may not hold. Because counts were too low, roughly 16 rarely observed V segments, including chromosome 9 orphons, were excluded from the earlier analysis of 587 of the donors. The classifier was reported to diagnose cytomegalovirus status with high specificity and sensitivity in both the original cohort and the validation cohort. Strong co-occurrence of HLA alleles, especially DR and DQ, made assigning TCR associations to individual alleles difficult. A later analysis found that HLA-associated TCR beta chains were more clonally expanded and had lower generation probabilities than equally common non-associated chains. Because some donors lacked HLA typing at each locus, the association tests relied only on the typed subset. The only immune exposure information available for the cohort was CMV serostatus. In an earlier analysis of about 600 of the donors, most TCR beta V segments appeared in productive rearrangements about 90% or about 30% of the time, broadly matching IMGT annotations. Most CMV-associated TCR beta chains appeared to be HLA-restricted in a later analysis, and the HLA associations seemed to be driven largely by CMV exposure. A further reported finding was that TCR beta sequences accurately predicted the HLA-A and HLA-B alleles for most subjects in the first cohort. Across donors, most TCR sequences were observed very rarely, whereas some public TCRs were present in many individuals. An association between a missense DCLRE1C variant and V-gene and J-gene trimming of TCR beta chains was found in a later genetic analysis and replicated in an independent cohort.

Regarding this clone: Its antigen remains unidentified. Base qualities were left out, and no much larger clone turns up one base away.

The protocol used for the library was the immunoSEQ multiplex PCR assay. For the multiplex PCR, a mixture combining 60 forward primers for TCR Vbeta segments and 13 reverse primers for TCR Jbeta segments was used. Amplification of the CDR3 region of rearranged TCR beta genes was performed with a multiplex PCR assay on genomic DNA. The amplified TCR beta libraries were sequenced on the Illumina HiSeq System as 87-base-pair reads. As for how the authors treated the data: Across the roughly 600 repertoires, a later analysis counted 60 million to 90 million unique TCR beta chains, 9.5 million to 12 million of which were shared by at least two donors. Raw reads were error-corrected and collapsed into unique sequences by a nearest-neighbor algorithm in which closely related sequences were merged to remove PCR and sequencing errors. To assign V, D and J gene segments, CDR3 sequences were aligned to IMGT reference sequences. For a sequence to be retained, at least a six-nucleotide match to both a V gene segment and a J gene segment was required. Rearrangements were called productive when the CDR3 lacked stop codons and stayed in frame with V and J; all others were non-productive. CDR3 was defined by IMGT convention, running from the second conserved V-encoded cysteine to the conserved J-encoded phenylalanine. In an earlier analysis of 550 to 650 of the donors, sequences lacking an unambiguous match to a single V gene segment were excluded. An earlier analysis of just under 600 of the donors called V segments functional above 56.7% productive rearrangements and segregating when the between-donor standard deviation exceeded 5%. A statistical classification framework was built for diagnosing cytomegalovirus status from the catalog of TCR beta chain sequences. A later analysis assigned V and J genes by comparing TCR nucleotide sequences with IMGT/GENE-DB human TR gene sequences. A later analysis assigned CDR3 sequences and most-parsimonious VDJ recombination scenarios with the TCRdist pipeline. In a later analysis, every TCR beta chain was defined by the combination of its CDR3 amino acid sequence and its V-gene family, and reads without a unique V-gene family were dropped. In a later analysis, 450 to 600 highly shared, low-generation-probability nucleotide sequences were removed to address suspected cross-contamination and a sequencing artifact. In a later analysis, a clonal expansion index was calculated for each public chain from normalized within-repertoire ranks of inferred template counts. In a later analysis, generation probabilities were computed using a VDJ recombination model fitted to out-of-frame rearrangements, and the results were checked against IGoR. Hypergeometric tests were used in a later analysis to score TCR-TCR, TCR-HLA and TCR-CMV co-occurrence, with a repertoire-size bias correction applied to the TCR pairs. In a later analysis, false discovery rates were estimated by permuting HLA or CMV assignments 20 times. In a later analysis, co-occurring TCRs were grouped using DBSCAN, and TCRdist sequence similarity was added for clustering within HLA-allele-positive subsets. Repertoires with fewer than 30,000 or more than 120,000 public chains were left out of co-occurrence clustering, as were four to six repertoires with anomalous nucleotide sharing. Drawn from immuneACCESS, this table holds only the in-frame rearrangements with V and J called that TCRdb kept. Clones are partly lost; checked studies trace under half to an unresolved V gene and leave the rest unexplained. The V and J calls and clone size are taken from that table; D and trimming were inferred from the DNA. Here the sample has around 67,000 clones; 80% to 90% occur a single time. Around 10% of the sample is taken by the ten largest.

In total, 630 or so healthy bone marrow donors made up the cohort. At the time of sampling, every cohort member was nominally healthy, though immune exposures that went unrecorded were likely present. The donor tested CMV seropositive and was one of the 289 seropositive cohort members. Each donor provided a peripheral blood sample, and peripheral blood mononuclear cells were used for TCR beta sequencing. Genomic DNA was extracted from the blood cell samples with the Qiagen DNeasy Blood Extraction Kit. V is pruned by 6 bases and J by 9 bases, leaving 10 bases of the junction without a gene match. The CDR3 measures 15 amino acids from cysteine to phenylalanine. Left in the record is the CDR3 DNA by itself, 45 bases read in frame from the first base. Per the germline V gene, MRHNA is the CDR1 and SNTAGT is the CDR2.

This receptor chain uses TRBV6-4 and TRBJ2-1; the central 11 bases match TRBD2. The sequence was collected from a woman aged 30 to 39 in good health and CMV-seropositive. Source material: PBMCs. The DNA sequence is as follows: TGTGCCAGCAGCGACACTAGCGGGAGCGAAATTGAGCAGTTCTTC. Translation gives CASSDTSGSEIEQFF.